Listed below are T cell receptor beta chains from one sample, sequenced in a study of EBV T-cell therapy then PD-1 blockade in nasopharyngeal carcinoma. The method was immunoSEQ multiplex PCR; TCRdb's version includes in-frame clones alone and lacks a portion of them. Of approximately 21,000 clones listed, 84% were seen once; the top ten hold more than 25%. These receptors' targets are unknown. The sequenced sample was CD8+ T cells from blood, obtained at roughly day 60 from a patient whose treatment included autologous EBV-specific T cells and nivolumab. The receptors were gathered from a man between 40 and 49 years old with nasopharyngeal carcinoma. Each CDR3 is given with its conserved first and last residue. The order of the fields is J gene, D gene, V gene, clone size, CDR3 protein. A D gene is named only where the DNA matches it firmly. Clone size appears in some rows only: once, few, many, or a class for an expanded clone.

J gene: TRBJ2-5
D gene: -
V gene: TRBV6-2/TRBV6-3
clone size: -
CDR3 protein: CASSYVAPQETQYF

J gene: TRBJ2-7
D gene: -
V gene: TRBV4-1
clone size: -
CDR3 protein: CASSQAEGREQYF

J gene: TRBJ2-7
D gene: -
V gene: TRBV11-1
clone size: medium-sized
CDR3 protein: CASSSRREQYF

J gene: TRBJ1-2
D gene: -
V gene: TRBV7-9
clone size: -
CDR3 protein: CASSMWDKLVYGYTF

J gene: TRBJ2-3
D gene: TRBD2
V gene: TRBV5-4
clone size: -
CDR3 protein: CASSLPGGRLRDF

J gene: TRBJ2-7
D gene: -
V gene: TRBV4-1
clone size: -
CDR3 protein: CASSQAERGEQYF

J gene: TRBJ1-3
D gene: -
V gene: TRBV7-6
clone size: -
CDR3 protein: CASSLASPGSGNTIYF

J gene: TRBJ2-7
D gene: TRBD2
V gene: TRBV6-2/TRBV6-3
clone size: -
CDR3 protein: CASSYPRLAIPYEQYF

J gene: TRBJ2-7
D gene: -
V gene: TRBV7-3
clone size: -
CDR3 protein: CASSLTGNLYEQYF

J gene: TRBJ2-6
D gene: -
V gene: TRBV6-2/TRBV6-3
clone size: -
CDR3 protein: CASSSDSLSGANVLTF

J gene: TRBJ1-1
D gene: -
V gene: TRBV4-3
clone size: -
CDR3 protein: CASSQDTRDTLNTEAFF

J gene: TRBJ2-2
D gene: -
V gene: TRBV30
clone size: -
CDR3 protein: CAWSVEGLDTGELFF

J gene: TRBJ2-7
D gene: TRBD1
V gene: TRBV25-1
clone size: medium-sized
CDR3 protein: CASRQGLEEQYF

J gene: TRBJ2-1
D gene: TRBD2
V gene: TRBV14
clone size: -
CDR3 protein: CASSQDNSGGLREQFF

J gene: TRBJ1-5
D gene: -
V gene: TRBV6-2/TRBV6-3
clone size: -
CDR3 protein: CASSTGTENQPQHF

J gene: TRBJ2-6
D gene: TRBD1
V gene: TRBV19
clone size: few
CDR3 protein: CASSLRDRAAGANVLTF

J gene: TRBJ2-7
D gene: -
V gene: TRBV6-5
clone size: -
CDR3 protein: CASSYSILSYEQYF

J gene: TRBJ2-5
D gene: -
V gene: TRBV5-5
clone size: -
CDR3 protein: CASSLGVGSAIETQYF

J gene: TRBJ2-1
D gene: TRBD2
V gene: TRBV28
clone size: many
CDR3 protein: CASSLLAGSYNEQFF

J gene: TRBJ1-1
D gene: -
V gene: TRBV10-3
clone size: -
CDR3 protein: CAIAGGWMNTEAFF

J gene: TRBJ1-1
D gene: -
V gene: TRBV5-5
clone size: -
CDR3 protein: CASSAGLTNTEAFF

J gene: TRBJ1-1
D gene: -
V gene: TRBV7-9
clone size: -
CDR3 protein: CASSLGGHTEAFF

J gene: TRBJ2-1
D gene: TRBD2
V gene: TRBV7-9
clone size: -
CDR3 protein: CASSSPGGEGEQFF

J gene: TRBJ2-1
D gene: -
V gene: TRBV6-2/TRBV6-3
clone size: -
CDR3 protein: CASSYPDILFSYNEQFF

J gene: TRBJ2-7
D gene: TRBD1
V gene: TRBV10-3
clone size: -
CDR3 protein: CAITVTGTGGPYEQYF

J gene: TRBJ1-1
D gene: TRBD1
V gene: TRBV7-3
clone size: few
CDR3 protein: CASSRLDRDNTEAFF

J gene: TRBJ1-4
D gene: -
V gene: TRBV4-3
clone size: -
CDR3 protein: CASSQEPRATNEKLFF

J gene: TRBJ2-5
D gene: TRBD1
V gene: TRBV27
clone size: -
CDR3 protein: CASSPRDRLGKTQYF

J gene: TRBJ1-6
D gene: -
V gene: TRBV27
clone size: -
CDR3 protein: CASSSDRRHSPLHF

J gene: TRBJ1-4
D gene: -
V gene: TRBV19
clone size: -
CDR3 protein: CASSPRVDEKLFF

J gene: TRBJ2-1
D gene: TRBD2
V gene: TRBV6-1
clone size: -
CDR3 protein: CASSEAAGTSGNEQFF

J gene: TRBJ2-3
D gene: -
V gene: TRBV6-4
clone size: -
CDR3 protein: CASSVQGGTDTQYF

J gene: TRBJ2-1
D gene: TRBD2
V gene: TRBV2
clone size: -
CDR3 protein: CASGGLAGVNEQFF

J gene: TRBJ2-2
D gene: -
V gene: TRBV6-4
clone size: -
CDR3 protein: CASSDDSDTGELFF

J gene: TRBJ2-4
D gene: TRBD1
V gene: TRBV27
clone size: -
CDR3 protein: CASGWDRGAKNIQYF

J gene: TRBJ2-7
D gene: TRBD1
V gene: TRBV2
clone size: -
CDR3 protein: CASSGWTGGSYEQYF

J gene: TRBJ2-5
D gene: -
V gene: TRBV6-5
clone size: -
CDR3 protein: CAIPGVGQETQYF

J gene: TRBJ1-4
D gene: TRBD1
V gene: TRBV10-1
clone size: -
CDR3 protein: CASSAEQGFNEKLFF

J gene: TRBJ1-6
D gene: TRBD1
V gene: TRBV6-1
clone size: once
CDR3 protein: CASSEAGDRASPLHF

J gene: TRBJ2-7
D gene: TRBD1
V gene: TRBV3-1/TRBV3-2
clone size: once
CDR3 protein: CASSSTRDRGPKRGYEQYF

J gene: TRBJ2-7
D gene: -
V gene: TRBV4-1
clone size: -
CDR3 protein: CASSPQASSYEQYF

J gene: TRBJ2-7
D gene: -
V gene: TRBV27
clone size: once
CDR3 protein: CASSLLGDSYEQYF

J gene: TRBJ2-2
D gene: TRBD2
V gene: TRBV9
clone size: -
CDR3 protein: CASSVDSFPGGGATGELFF

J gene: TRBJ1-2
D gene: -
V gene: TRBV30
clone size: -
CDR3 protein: CAWTFRGEPGYTF

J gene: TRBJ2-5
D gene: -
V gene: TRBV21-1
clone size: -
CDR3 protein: CASTPSKTQYF

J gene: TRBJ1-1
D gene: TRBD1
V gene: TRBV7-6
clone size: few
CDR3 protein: CASSLGQGMIEAFF

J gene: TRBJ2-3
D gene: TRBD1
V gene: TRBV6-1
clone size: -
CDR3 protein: CASSEVAGTGGTDTQYF

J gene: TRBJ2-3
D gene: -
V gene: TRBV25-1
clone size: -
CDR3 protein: CASGVGEVDTQYF

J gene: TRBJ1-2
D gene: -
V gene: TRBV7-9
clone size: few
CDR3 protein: CASSLVSDIHGYTF

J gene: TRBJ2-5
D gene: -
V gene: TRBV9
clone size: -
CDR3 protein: CASSAGGTPQRTQYF